Detailed here is one T cell receptor (beta chain). The source of the sample is a study of cytomegalovirus exposure and HLA in healthy donors. Only in-frame clones appear in the TCRdb table, and some are missing; sequencing was by immunoSEQ multiplex PCR. The sample includes roughly 60,000 clones, roughly 90% of them seen just once. The source material was PBMCs. The clonotype comes from a young woman in good health and CMV-seronegative.

CDR3 sequence reads: CASSSSPGIAGGSVTEQFF. The CDR3 DNA follows: TGTGCCAGCAGCTCCTCCCCGGGGATAGCGGGAGGGTCGGTGACTGAGCAGTTCTTC. The chain joins TRBV11-3 to TRBJ2-1; 11 positions match TRBD2. V gave up 4 bases and J gave up 9 bases; unmatched junction bases: 20. The CDR3 runs to 19 residues. Germline CDR1 reads SGHNT; CDR2 reads YENEEA.